A single sample gave rise to the 10 T cell receptor beta chains below, sequenced in a study of beta chain features in type 1 diabetes. Expressed TCRB transcripts were sequenced, since all the RNA that had been isolated was reverse transcribed. Sequencing was performed with immunoSEQ multiplex PCR; in TCRdb, only in-frame clones are kept and a portion is missing. This table has roughly 250,000 clones, over 8.5% appearing once. The sequenced sample was naive CD4+ T cells from blood. Receptors were obtained from a woman aged 18-29 years in good health.

The rearrangement joins TRBV5-1 to TRBJ2-1, with 11 nucleotides matching TRBD1. V shed 4 bases and J 8 bases; nucleotides not matched to a gene: 5. The CDR3 contains 14 residues. CDR1 and CDR2 (germline): SGHRS, YFSETQ. The CDR3 DNA sequence: TGCGCCAGCAGCCTTCCGGGACAGGGGGATGAGCAGTTCTTC. Residues: CASSLPGQGDEQFF.

This clone has a handful of counts. V usage is TRBV5-1 and J usage is TRBJ1-1; the D gene is possibly TRBD1 (6 bases). V was cut by 4 bases and J by 2 bases, with 9 bases left in between. The length of the CDR3 is 13 residues. CDR1 and CDR2 (germline): SGHRS, YFSETQ. This CDR3 reads CASSPGTNTEAFF. CDR3 sequence (DNA): TGCGCCAGCAGCCCCGGGACAAACACTGAAGCTTTCTTT.

This clone was seen many times. The chain employs TRBV19 and TRBJ2-3; D uncertain. Trimming cost V 8 bases and J 0 bases, with 9 bases left between them. This CDR3 region has 13 residues. The V gene's germline CDR1 is LNHDA and CDR2 SQIVND (reference sequence). CDR3 DNA sequence: TGTGCCAGTTGTCCTACCAGCACAGATACGCAGTATTTT. It codes for CASCPTSTDTQYF.

This clone occurred a few times. The chain has TRBV5-1 and TRBJ2-2; D possibly corresponds to TRBD1 (5 bases). The V end was cut by 0 bases, the J end by 3 bases, with 18 bases between. The CDR3 is 18 amino acids. Germline CDR1 is SGHRS and CDR2 is YFSETQ. In DNA form, the CDR3 reads TGCGCCAGCAGCTTGGATTTAAGGGGTGAACGCGACACCGGGGAGCTGTTTTTT. Its translation is CASSLDLRGERDTGELFF.

This clone has just a few counts. CDR3 nucleotides: TGCGCCAGCAGCCCGGGAGTGAAAACGTTGGAGACCCAGTACTTC. Protein sequence: CASSPGVKTLETQYF. J is TRBJ2-5 and V is TRBV5-1; D might be TRBD2 (6 bases). The CDR3 is 15 residues long. Germline V CDR1 and CDR2: SGHRS, YFSETQ. The V end lost 4 bases, the J end lost 5 bases, and 18 bases lay between the germline ends.

The J gene is TRBJ1-5, the V gene TRBV19; D is unresolved. The CDR3 is made up of 16 amino acids. Trimming took off 3 bases at V and 2 bases at J, with 14 bases between the two ends. In germline, CDR1 is LNHDA, CDR2 SQIVND (reference sequence). The DNA for the CDR3 is TGTGCCAGTAGTATTCCTCGGGGAATGGGCAATCAGCCCCAGCATTTT. This sequence encodes CASSIPRGMGNQPQHF.

This clone was seen a handful of times. As DNA, the CDR3 is TGTGCCAGAAAGGACAGGCTGAGTACAGATACGCAGTATTTT. Its protein is CARKDRLSTDTQYF. The chain employs TRBV2 and TRBJ2-3; the match to TRBD1 covers 7 bases. The germline V gene has CDR1 SNHLY and CDR2 FYNNEI. The CDR3 has 14 residues. The V gene end was trimmed by 9 bases and the J gene end by 3 bases; junction bases not matched to a gene: 9. Full variable domain (missing parts from reference TRBV2 and TRBJ2-3): EPEVTQTPSHQVTQMGQEVILRCVPISNHLYFYWYRQILGQKVEFLVSFYNNEISEKSEIFDDQFSVERPDGSNFTLKIRSTKLEDSAMYFCARKDRLSTDTQYFGPGTRLTVL.

This chain connects TRBV13 to TRBJ2-2, with TRBD1 identical over 8 bases. CDR1 and CDR2 (germline): PRHDT, FYEKMQ (reference sequence). The ends lost 5 bases at V and 6 bases at J; junction bases unmatched: 11. The CDR3 runs 16 residues. The CDR3 DNA reads as TGTGCCAGCAGCGAGGTCAGGGGGCGCCTAGCCGGGGAGCTGTTTTTT. It specifies CASSEVRGRLAGELFF. The full variable domain, in which reference TRBV13 and TRBJ2-2 provide the parts outside the CDR3, is AAGVIQSPRHLIKEKRETATLKCYPIPRHDTVYWYQQGPGQDPQFLISFYEKMQSDKGSIPDRFSAQQFSDYHSELNMSSLELGDSALYFCASSEVRGRLAGELFFGEGSRLTVL.

This clone turned up a few times. The chain recombines TRBV28 with TRBJ1-1; 8 bases are a match to TRBD1. There are 14 residues in the CDR3. V was pared by 7 bases and J by 4 bases, with 8 bases of the junction left unmatched. Germline values: CDR1 MDHEN, CDR2 SYDVKM. In DNA, the CDR3 is TGTGCCAGCAAAACAGGGGGATGGGGCACTGAAGCTTTCTTT. It yields the protein CASKTGGWGTEAFF.

This clone was seen a handful of times. This chain connects TRBV5-4 to TRBJ2-1; a weak D match, TRBD2 (5 bases). V gave up 1 base and J gave up 4 bases, with 18 bases separating them. This CDR3 has 17 amino acids. Per the germline V gene, CDR1 is SGHNT and CDR2 is YYREEE (reference sequence). This chain's CDR3 is CASSLFGIRLSYNEQFF. The CDR3 DNA reads TGTGCCAGCAGCTTGTTCGGGATAAGGCTCTCGTACAATGAGCAGTTCTTC. Together with reference TRBV5-4 and TRBJ2-1, the CDR3 gives the full variable domain: ETGVTQSPTHLIKTRGQQVTLRCSSQSGHNTVSWYQQALGQGPQFIFQYYREEENGRGNFPPRFSGLQFPNYSSELNVNALELDDSALYLCASSLFGIRLSYNEQFFGPGTRLTVL.